This T cell receptor beta chain is drawn from a study of cytomegalovirus exposure and HLA in healthy donors. Study-wide context: Per a later analysis, the approximately 600 first-cohort and approximately 120 validation repertoires shared one platform.

TCRdb keeps only in-frame clones here, not all; method: immunoSEQ multiplex PCR. Of about 160,000 clones listed, 70% to 90% are singletons. General study points: A later analysis found first-cohort TCR clusters tended to co-occur in the 130 or so validation repertoires.

On this clone: Its antigen is unknown.

The sequenced material came from PBMCs. This clonotype was obtained from a woman aged 18-29 years in good health and CMV-seronegative.

DNA of the CDR3: TGTGCCAGCTCACCACGTGGGGGAGGTGCTAATGAAAAACTGTTTTTT. The encoded protein is CASSPRGGGANEKLFF. The chain is built from TRBV18 and TRBJ1-4; maybe TRBD1 (5 bases). With 1 base removed from V and 3 bases from J, the gap between germline ends came to 12 bases. CDR3 size: 16 residues. CDR1 and CDR2 from the germline V gene are KGHSH and LQKENI.